The 14 T cell receptor beta chains in this list originate from one sample, sequenced in a study of technical replicates of blood from a handful of donors. The repertoire was sequenced with immunoSEQ multiplex PCR; TCRdb's copy has only in-frame clones and lacks some. In the table there are tens of thousands of clones, 96% of which are singletons. Sequences were obtained from T cells isolated from PBMCs. Every receptor here comes from a human donor in good health.

V usage is TRBV5-5 and J usage is TRBJ2-7; D is uncertain. This CDR3 contains 14 residues. V was trimmed by 0 bases and J by 4 bases, leaving 11 bases between them. Germline V CDR1 and CDR2: SGHKS, YYEKEE (reference sequence). CDR3 DNA sequence: TGTGCCAGCAGCTTGGTTGGTATGCGGTACGAGCAGTACTTC. Translation gives CASSLVGMRYEQYF.

The gene calls are TRBV14 and TRBJ2-7; no definite D call. The CDR3 totals 13 residues. Per the germline V gene, CDR1 is SGHDN and CDR2 is FVKESK. V gave up 0 bases and J gave up 4 bases, with 7 bases separating them. The CDR3 sequence is CASSQDTRYEQYF. The CDR3, as DNA: TGTGCCAGCAGCCAAGATACGAGGTACGAGCAGTACTTC.

The rearrangement joins TRBV27 to TRBJ1-1; D not resolved. The germline V gene encodes CDR1 MNHEY and CDR2 SMNVEV (reference sequence). This CDR3 region has 15 residues. V was cut by 0 bases and J by 2 bases, with 10 bases left in between. CDR3 in amino acids: CASSLSYSRNTEAFF. In DNA form, the CDR3 reads TGTGCCAGCAGTTTATCATACAGTCGAAACACTGAAGCTTTCTTT.

This chain links TRBV29-1 with TRBJ2-5; D perhaps matches TRBD2 (5 bases). The CDR3 covers 14 residues. Germline-derived CDR1 and CDR2 are SQVTM and ANQGSEA. Trimming shortened V by 1 base and J by 3 bases, and 12 bases separated the two germline ends. The CDR3 region has the DNA TGCAGCGTTGAAGTAATCGGGGTTAAAGAGACCCAGTACTTC. Its translation is CSVEVIGVKETQYF. Using reference TRBV29-1 and TRBJ2-5 for the parts outside the CDR3, the full variable domain is SAVISQKPSRDICQRGTSLTIQCQVDSQVTMMFWYRQQPGQSLTLIATANQGSEATYESGFVIDKFPISRPNLTFSTLTVSNMSPEDSSIYLCSVEVIGVKETQYFGPGTRLLVL.

V usage is TRBV27 and J usage is TRBJ2-3; TRBD2 matches 10 bases. The CDR3 spans 15 residues. J was trimmed by 7 bases and V by 5 bases; bases with no gene match: 9. Germline lookup yields CDR1 MNHEY and CDR2 SMNVEV (reference sequence). CDR3 protein: CASSKSGRAAHTQYF. In DNA form, the CDR3 reads TGTGCCAGCAGTAAGAGCGGGAGGGCCGCTCATACGCAGTATTTT.

This chain joins TRBV18 and TRBJ2-7, with D unresolved. Trimming took 1 base from V and 3 from J, leaving 7 bases between them. The germline V gene encodes CDR1 KGHSH and CDR2 LQKENI. The CDR3 runs to 13 residues. CDR3 residues: CASSPHPDYEQYF. The CDR3 nucleotides are TGTGCCAGCTCACCACATCCAGACTACGAGCAGTACTTC. The full variable domain, completed using reference TRBV18 and TRBJ2-7, is NAGVMQNPRHLVRRRGQEARLRCSPMKGHSHVYWYRQLPEEGLKFMVYLQKENIIDESGMPKERFSAEFPKEGPSILRIQQVVRGDSAAYFCASSPHPDYEQYFGPGTRLTVT.

The chain joins TRBV4-1 to TRBJ2-1, with TRBD2 identical over 9 bases. The germline V gene encodes CDR1 MGHRA and CDR2 YSYEKL. With 4 bases clipped from V and 2 bases from J, the junction kept 6 bases outside the gene matches. The CDR3 spans 16 residues. CDR3 nucleotides: TGCGCCAGCAGCCGCCTCCTAGCGGGAACCTACAATGAGCAGTTCTTC. Its translation is CASSRLLAGTYNEQFF.

The chain is built from TRBV6-6 and TRBJ2-7; 8 bases map to TRBD1. This CDR3 contains 14 residues. The trim removed 2 bases at V and 2 bases at J, leaving 2 bases unmatched. Germline lookup yields CDR1 MNHNY and CDR2 SVGAGI (reference sequence). The CDR3 reads CASSYGGQAYEQYF. CDR3 in DNA: TGTGCCAGCAGTTACGGGGGACAGGCCTACGAGCAGTACTTC.

The gene calls are TRBV4-2 and TRBJ2-1; 10 bases align to TRBD2. The CDR3 extends over 16 amino acids. J gave up 3 bases and V 5 bases, and 7 bases lay outside the gene matches. CDR1 is LGHNA and CDR2 is YNFKEQ in the germline V gene. CDR3 sequence (DNA): TGTGCCAGCAGCTTAATAGCGGGAGGAGACTACAATGAGCAGTTCTTC. The encoded protein is CASSLIAGGDYNEQFF.

This clone has more than one count but fewer than ten. The V gene is TRBV19, the J gene TRBJ1-2; D ambiguous. The germline V gene encodes CDR1 LNHDA and CDR2 SQIVND (reference sequence). V was shortened by 5 bases and J by 2 bases, with 9 bases between the two germline ends. The length of the CDR3 is 13 residues. CDR3 DNA sequence: TGTGCCAGTAGTCTACCCGGGAACTATGGCTACACCTTC. Protein: CASSLPGNYGYTF.

This clone has just one count. The rearrangement links TRBV6-5 to TRBJ2-7; D possibly corresponds to TRBD2 (5 bases). Germline loops: CDR1 MNHEY, CDR2 SVGAGI. Trimming stripped 5 bases from V and 3 bases from J, with 17 bases between. The CDR3 runs to 15 residues. For the CDR3, the DNA is TGTGCCAGCAGTAGGACTCTTCCAAGGTTCTACGAGCAGTACTTC. As protein: CASSRTLPRFYEQYF.

This chain links TRBV28 with TRBJ1-3; 9 bases are a match to TRBD1. J was trimmed by 1 base and V by 6 bases; bases with no gene match: 7. From germline, CDR1 is MDHEN and CDR2 SYDVKM. The CDR3 loop spans 16 amino acids. CDR3 nucleotides: TGTGCCAGCAGACCTATGGACAGGGGATCTGGAAACACCATATATTTT. This gives the protein CASRPMDRGSGNTIYF.

The V call is TRBV10-1, the J call TRBJ1-1, with TRBD1 matching over 8 bases. This CDR3 is 13 amino acids long. Unmatched junction bases numbered 4, after V lost 6 bases and J lost 4 bases. Germline CDR1 is WNHNN and CDR2 is SYGVQD (reference sequence). Here the CDR3 DNA reads TGCGCCAGCAGGGCCGGACAGGGCACTGAAGCTTTCTTT. Its protein is CASRAGQGTEAFF.

This chain uses TRBV27 with TRBJ2-7, with D perhaps TRBD2 (6 bases). CDR1 and CDR2 (germline): MNHEY, SMNVEV (reference sequence). This CDR3 is 13 amino acids long. Trimming removed 7 bases from V and 2 bases from J, with 12 bases in between. The CDR3 DNA follows: TGTGCCAGCAAAGAGCGGGCAGCCTACGAGCAGTACTTC. It is translated as CASKERAAYEQYF.